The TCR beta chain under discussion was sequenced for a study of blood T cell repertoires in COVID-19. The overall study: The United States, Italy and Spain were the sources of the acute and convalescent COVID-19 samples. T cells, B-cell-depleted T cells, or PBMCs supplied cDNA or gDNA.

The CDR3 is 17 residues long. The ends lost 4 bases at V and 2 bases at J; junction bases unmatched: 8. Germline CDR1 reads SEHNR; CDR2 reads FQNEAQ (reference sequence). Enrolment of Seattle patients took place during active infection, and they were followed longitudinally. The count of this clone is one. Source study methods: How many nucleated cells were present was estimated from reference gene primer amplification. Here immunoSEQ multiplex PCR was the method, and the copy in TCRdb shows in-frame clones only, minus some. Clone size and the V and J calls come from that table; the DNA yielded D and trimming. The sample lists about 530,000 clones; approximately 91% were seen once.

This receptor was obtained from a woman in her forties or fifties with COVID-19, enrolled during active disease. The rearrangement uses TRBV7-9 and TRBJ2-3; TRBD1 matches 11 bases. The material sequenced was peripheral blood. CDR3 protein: CASSSGGQGAFTDTQYF. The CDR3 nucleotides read TGTGCCAGCAGCTCGGGTGGACAGGGGGCTTTCACAGATACGCAGTATTTT. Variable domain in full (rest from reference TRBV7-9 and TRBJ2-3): DTGVSQNPRHKITKRGQNVTFRCDPISEHNRLYWYRQTLGQGPEFLTYFQNEAQLEKSRLLSDRFSAERPKGSFSTLEIQRTEQGDSAMYLCASSSGGQGAFTDTQYFGPGTRLTVL.